This passage covers 4 T cell receptor beta chains from one sample sequenced in a study of shared clonotypes between healthy human individuals. Measured with immunoSEQ multiplex PCR; TCRdb has only the in-frame clones, and not every one. This table has 2.3 million or so clones, roughly 93% appearing once. The sample was naive CD4+ T cells from PBMCs. The sample's subset: CD45RA+ positively selected. Every receptor here comes from a man younger than 35 in good health. Some clones in this sample may be carry-over from other donors' samples.

The chain recombines TRBV19 with TRBJ1-2; 10 nucleotides line up with TRBD1. With V trimmed by 4 bases and J by 2 bases, 4 bases remained unmatched. CDR1 LNHDA and CDR2 SQIVND come from the germline V gene (reference sequence). The CDR3 has 15 residues. The CDR3 region is CASSRQGAGNYGYTF. DNA for the CDR3: TGTGCCAGTAGTAGACAGGGGGCGGGGAACTATGGCTACACCTTC.

This clone was seen only a few times. J is TRBJ2-1 and V is TRBV6-6; possible D gene TRBD2, 5 bases. This CDR3 has 16 residues. The ends were cut back, 0 bases at V and 0 bases at J, with 9 bases in the middle. In germline, CDR1 is MNHNY, CDR2 SVGAGI (reference sequence). CDR3 in amino acids: CASSYSGGPSYNEQFF. CDR3 DNA sequence: TGTGCCAGCAGTTACTCTGGCGGGCCCTCCTACAATGAGCAGTTCTTC.

This clone showed up just once. The J gene is TRBJ2-7, the V gene TRBV11-2; possibly TRBD2 for D (5 bases). The CDR3 loop spans 18 amino acids. Germline V CDR1 and CDR2: SGHAT, FQNNGV. V lost 3 bases and J lost 2, with 23 bases in between. The chain's CDR3 is CASSFLSWAGPSTYEQYF. DNA of the CDR3: TGTGCCAGCAGCTTTCTGAGTTGGGCGGGTCCAAGCACCTACGAGCAGTACTTC.

The chain employs TRBV28 and TRBJ2-5; a weak D match, TRBD2 (5 bases). Germline CDR1 is MDHEN and CDR2 is SYDVKM. CDR3 length: 17 residues. V lost 6 bases, J lost 4 bases, and 24 bases lay in between. The CDR3 here is CASSPLGLLRGGETQYF. The CDR3 nucleotides read TGTGCCAGCAGCCCCCTCGGACTCCTTCGAGGCGGAGAGACCCAGTACTTC.